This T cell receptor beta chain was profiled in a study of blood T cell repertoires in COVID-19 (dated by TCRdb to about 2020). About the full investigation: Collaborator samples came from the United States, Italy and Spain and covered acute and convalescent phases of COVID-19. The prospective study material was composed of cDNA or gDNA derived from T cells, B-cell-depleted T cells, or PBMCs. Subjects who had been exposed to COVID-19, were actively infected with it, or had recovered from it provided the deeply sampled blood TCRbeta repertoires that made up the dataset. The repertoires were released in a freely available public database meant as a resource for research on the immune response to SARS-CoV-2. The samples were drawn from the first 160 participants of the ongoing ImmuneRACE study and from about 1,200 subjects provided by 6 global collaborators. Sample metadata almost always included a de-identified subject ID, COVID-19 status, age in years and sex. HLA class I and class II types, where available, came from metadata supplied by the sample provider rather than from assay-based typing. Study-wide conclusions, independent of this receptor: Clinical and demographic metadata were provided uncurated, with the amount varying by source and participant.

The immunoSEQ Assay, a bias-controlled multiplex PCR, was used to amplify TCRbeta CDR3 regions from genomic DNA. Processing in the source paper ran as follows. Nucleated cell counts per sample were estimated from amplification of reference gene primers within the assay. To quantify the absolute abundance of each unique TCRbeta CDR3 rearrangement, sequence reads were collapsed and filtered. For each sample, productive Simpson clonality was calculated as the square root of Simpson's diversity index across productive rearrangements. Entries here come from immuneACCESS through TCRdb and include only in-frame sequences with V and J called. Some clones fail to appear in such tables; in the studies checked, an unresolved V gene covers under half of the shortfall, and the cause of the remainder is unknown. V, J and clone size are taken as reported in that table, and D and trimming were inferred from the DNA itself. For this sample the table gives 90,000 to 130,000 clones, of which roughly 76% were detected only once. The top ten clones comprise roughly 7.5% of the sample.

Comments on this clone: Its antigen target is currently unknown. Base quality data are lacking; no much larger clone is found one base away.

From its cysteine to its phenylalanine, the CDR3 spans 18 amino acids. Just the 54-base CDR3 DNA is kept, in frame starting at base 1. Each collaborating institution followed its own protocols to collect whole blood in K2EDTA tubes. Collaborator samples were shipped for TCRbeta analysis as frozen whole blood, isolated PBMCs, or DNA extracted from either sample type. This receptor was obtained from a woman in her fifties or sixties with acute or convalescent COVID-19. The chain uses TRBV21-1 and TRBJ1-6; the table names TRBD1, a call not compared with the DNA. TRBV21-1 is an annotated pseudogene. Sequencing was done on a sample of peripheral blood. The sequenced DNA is TGTGCCAGCAGCAAAACGGGACAGGGTGGGGATGGTAATTCACCCCTCCACTTT. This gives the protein CASSKTGQGGDGNSPLHF.